This TCR beta chain emerged from a study of blood T cell repertoires in COVID-19. Study-wide context: The United States, Italy and Spain supplied acute and convalescent COVID-19 samples. Sample material is recorded as cDNA or gDNA derived from T cells, B-cell-depleted T cells, or PBMCs.

Germline V gene lookup returns CDR1 SGHNT and CDR2 YYREEE (reference sequence). The J segment lost 5 bases and the V segment lost 4 bases, leaving 7 bases of the junction unmatched. This CDR3 region has 14 residues. Source study methods: Reference gene primer amplification yielded estimated nucleated cell counts. Assay: immunoSEQ multiplex PCR; the TCRdb copy retains only in-frame clones and omits some. That table gives V, J and clone size, and the DNA gave D and trimming. Of some 220,000 clones listed, 65% to 90% were seen once; the top ten hold about 9.7%. J is TRBJ2-5 and V is TRBV5-4, with TRBD1 matching over 8 bases. The receptor was derived from a man between 45 and 60 years old with active or convalescent COVID-19. Sequenced sample: peripheral blood. CDR3 nucleotides: TGTGCCAGCAGCGGCAGGGGGCTTTGGGAGACCCAGTACTTC. It specifies CASSGRGLWETQYF.